The 22 T cell receptor beta chains given below trace back to one sample, sequenced in a study of glioma-infiltrating T cells after dendritic cell vaccination. TCRdb's copy holds only in-frame clones and misses some; the assay was immunoSEQ multiplex PCR. The data show approximately 90,000 clones, about 84% seen once. The sample here was blood, taken before dendritic cell vaccination. The receptor set was obtained from a human donor with glioblastoma.

V is TRBV5-1 and J is TRBJ2-2; a weak D match, TRBD1 (6 bases). Trimming took off 4 bases at V and 2 bases at J, with 12 bases between the two ends. The CDR3 totals 15 residues. Germline CDR1 SGHRS, CDR2 YFSETQ. In DNA form, the CDR3 reads TGCGCCAGCAGCCTGGGGGCTCCTAACACCGGGGAGCTGTTTTTT. This codes for CASSLGAPNTGELFF. The full variable domain, with the rest looked up from reference TRBV5-1 and TRBJ2-2, is KAGVTQTPRYLIKTRGQQVTLSCSPISGHRSVSWYQQTPGQGLQFLFEYFSETQRNKGNFPGRFSGRQFSNSRSEMNVSTLELGDSALYLCASSLGAPNTGELFFGEGSRLTVL.

V is TRBV5-4 and J is TRBJ2-5; a possible D gene is TRBD1 (6 bases). Germline V gives CDR1 SGHNT, CDR2 YYREEE (reference sequence). V dropped 0 bases and J dropped 5 bases, with 14 bases sitting between them. The length of the CDR3 is 15 residues. The CDR3 nucleotides are TGTGCCAGCAGCTTGGAGACCCGCAGGGGTGAGACCCAGTACTTC. Residues: CASSLETRRGETQYF.

The J gene is TRBJ1-3, the V gene TRBV11-3; 12 bases match TRBD1. This CDR3 contains 16 residues. Germline V lookup: CDR1 SGHNT, CDR2 YENEEA. Trimming cost V 5 bases and J 0 bases; bases outside gene matches: 2. CDR3 DNA sequence: TGTGCCAGCAGCAGGGGACAGGGGGCCTCTGGAAACACCATATATTTT. Protein product: CASSRGQGASGNTIYF.

CDR3 region: CASSQQQDLNYGYTF. The DNA of the CDR3 is TGCGCCAGCAGCCAACAACAGGACCTAAACTATGGCTACACCTTC. This chain links TRBV4-3 with TRBJ1-2, with D possibly TRBD1 on 5 matching bases. The length of the CDR3 is 15 residues. The ends were cut back, 2 bases at V and 2 bases at J, with 12 bases in the middle. CDR1 and CDR2 (germline): LGHNA, YSLEER.

The rearrangement links TRBV5-1 to TRBJ2-1; tentatively, D is TRBD1 (6 bases). Germline V gene lookup returns CDR1 SGHRS and CDR2 YFSETQ. CDR3 length: 13 amino acids. V was clipped by 1 base and J by 10 bases, with 12 bases between them. The CDR3, as DNA: TGCGCCAGCAGCTTGAACAGGGTGGAAGAGCAGTTCTTC. Amino acid sequence: CASSLNRVEEQFF.

The table lists this clone with a few counts. The V call is TRBV27, the J call TRBJ2-1; 7 nucleotides line up with TRBD2. Germline V gene data show CDR1 as MNHEY and CDR2 as SMNVEV (reference sequence). This CDR3 comprises 15 residues. With 3 bases clipped from V and 5 bases from J, the junction kept 7 bases outside the gene matches. The DNA of the CDR3 is TGTGCCAGCAGTTTCCAAGCGGGGACCAACAATGAGCAGTTCTTC. Its protein is CASSFQAGTNNEQFF.

The genes are TRBV9 and TRBJ2-5; TRBD2 agrees at 12 bases. Trimming removed 0 bases from V and 5 bases from J; junction bases left unmatched: 8. CDR3 length equals 17 residues. Germline CDR1 reads SGDLS; CDR2 reads YYNGEE. The CDR3 coding sequence is TGTGCCAGCAGCGTAGGCCCTAGCGGGGGGGCCTTGGAGACCCAGTACTTC. It translates to CASSVGPSGGALETQYF.

The rearrangement links TRBV27 to TRBJ2-5, with 7 bases matching TRBD2. Germline CDR1 reads MNHEY; CDR2 reads SMNVEV (reference sequence). With 4 bases clipped from V and 5 bases from J, the junction kept 10 bases outside the gene matches. CDR3 length equals 15 residues. The CDR3 region is CASSSTTSAGETQYF. CDR3 coding DNA: TGTGCCAGCAGTTCCACAACTAGCGCGGGGGAGACCCAGTACTTC.

The V gene is TRBV5-1, the J gene TRBJ2-7; TRBD1 matches at 7 bases. The V gene end was trimmed by 3 bases and the J gene end by 6 bases; junction bases not matched to a gene: 12. The CDR3 spans 15 residues. Germline CDR1 reads SGHRS; CDR2 reads YFSETQ. This chain's CDR3 is CASSSVGDTGAEQYF. DNA for the CDR3: TGCGCCAGCAGCTCGGTGGGGGACACAGGGGCCGAGCAGTACTTC.

The genes are TRBV5-1 and TRBJ1-1, with 7 bases fitting TRBD1. The V gene's germline CDR1 is SGHRS and CDR2 YFSETQ. V shed 4 bases and J 3 bases; nucleotides not matched to a gene: 12. The CDR3 has 16 amino acids. CDR3 sequence: CASSLQGSGVDTEAFF. The CDR3 DNA reads as TGCGCCAGCAGCCTACAGGGGTCCGGTGTGGACACTGAAGCTTTCTTT.

This clone was recorded once. The germline gene is not matched at one end of the junction; a read error may be the cause. V is TRBV7-9 and J is TRBJ2-5; the match to TRBD1 covers 9 bases. This CDR3 has 11 residues. CDR1 and CDR2 from the germline V gene are SEHNR and FQNEAQ (reference sequence). CDR3 in amino acids: CASSPGTGSHF. DNA for the CDR3: TGTGCCAGCAGCCCCGGGACAGGGTCCCACTTC. Variable domain in full (rest from reference TRBV7-9 and TRBJ2-5): DTGVSQNPRHKITKRGQNVTFRCDPISEHNRLYWYRQTLGQGPEFLTYFQNEAQLEKSRLLSDRFSAERPKGSFSTLEIQRTEQGDSAMYLCASSPGTGSHFGPGTRLLVL.

V and J are TRBV5-1 and TRBJ2-5; the D gene is possibly TRBD1 (5 bases). The J call is in doubt because the DNA end fits TRBJ2-7 better. There are 14 residues in the CDR3. In germline, CDR1 is SGHRS, CDR2 YFSETQ. For the CDR3, the DNA is TGCGCCAGCAGCTTGGGGGGCGTCCGGTACGAGCAGTACTTC. Residues: CASSLGGVRYEQYF.

This chain connects TRBV18 to TRBJ2-3; 8 bases agree with TRBD2. The CDR3 has 15 amino acids. The ends lost 3 bases at V and 1 base at J; junction bases unmatched: 3. Germline CDR1 reads KGHSH; CDR2 reads LQKENI. CDR3 nucleotides: TGTGCCAGCTCACCCAGCGGGAGTGGCACAGATACGCAGTATTTT. Residues: CASSPSGSGTDTQYF. The full variable domain, completed using reference TRBV18 and TRBJ2-3, is NAGVMQNPRHLVRRRGQEARLRCSPMKGHSHVYWYRQLPEEGLKFMVYLQKENIIDESGMPKERFSAEFPKEGPSILRIQQVVRGDSAAYFCASSPSGSGTDTQYFGPGTRLTVL.

J is TRBJ1-3 and V is TRBV6-5, with D hard to call. Germline CDR1 reads MNHEY; CDR2 reads SVGAGI. The CDR3 loop spans 15 amino acids. Trimming removed 0 bases at V and 9 bases at J, with 15 bases between. The CDR3 region has the DNA TGTGCCAGCAGTTACTCGAGGGTTCCTGGGAGCACCATATATTTT. Protein sequence: CASSYSRVPGSTIYF.

The gene calls are TRBV7-2 and TRBJ2-3; D not certain. Trimming took off 4 bases at V and 2 bases at J, with 10 bases between the two ends. Germline V gene lookup returns CDR1 SGHTA and CDR2 FQGNSA. The CDR3 has 14 amino acids. The CDR3 coding sequence is TGTGCCAGCAGCTATTTAGCTAACACAGATACGCAGTATTTT. This codes for CASSYLANTDTQYF.

The chain carries TRBV7-9 and TRBJ2-1, with a tentative D call TRBD2 (6 bases). The CDR3 loop spans 14 amino acids. CDR1 is SEHNR, CDR2 FQNEAQ, per germline (reference sequence). The germline V and J ends were trimmed by 2 bases and 8 bases, with 13 bases remaining between them. CDR3 nucleotide sequence: TGTGCCAGCAGCTTACCTACGGCGGGGCATGAGCAGTTCTTC. It is translated as CASSLPTAGHEQFF. Together with reference TRBV7-9 and TRBJ2-1, the CDR3 gives the full variable domain: DTGVSQNPRHKITKRGQNVTFRCDPISEHNRLYWYRQTLGQGPEFLTYFQNEAQLEKSRLLSDRFSAERPKGSFSTLEIQRTEQGDSAMYLCASSLPTAGHEQFFGPGTRLTVL.

This clone was seen a single time. The V and J genes are TRBV28 and TRBJ2-4; D ambiguous. The CDR3 sequence is 13 residues long. Trimming stripped 5 bases from V and 8 bases from J, with 13 bases between. In germline, CDR1 is MDHEN, CDR2 SYDVKM. In nucleotides, the CDR3 is TGTGCCAGCAGTCCGCCCACCTATTACATTCAGTACTTC. Its translation is CASSPPTYYIQYF.

The J gene is TRBJ1-2, the V gene TRBV19, with D possibly being TRBD1 (6 bases). With 5 bases removed from V and 6 bases from J, the gap between germline ends came to 13 bases. This CDR3 contains 13 residues. CDR1 LNHDA and CDR2 SQIVND come from the germline V gene (reference sequence). DNA of the CDR3: TGTGCCAGTAGTTGGGACAACCGGAATGGCTACACCTTC. Protein product: CASSWDNRNGYTF.

The chain couples TRBV11-2 to TRBJ2-7; TRBD2 might be the D (6 bases). V lost 1 base and J lost 4, with 14 bases in between. The length of the CDR3 is 15 residues. Germline assignment: CDR1 SGHAT and CDR2 FQNNGV. DNA for the CDR3: TGTGCCAGCAGCTTAGTAGCGGCCACGGGTTACGAGCAGTACTTC. This gives the protein CASSLVAATGYEQYF.

The gene calls are TRBV15 and TRBJ1-1; the D is unclear. The V and J ends lost 8 bases and 4 bases respectively, with 14 bases between them. Germline CDR1 reads LNHNV; CDR2 reads YYDKDF (reference sequence). The CDR3 consists of 13 residues. CDR3 sequence: CATAGGLTTEAFF. The CDR3 nucleotides read TGTGCCACCGCCGGCGGATTGACCACTGAAGCTTTCTTT.

This clone was seen more than once but under ten times. V usage is TRBV30 and J usage is TRBJ1-2; TRBD1 is a possible D gene (5 bases). Between the trimmed V and J ends, which lost 2 bases and 4 bases, there was a span of 8 bases. The CDR3 length is 12 residues. The germline V gene encodes CDR1 GTSNPN and CDR2 SVGIG (reference sequence). The CDR3 nucleotides read TGTGCCTGGAGTCGACAGAGCTATGGCTACACCTTC. This encodes CAWSRQSYGYTF.

This chain connects TRBV27 to TRBJ2-7; 10 nucleotides agree with TRBD2. The CDR3 loop spans 15 amino acids. Germline loops: CDR1 MNHEY, CDR2 SMNVEV (reference sequence). V shed 8 bases and J 3 bases; nucleotides not matched to a gene: 10. CDR3 residues: CASPIKREGHYEQYF. CDR3 sequence (DNA): TGTGCCAGCCCTATTAAGCGGGAGGGCCACTACGAGCAGTACTTC.